This T cell receptor (beta chain) was captured by sequencing in a study of T cell responses to AZD1222 COVID-19 vaccine. Concerning this clone: Antigen specificity is unknown.

Study-wide findings and caveats: Among AZD1222 vaccinees, only six or seven were seropositive at baseline. Donors were mostly white British, more females; clonal diversity possibly underestimated. Mapped onto spike, vaccine-associated CD4 TCRs spanned it and were dominant at 160-218 and 743-854. Repertoire collection took place solely once the T cell response had peaked.

V lost 3 bases and J lost 4; bases outside the gene matches: 12. The CDR3 extends over 17 amino acids. Germline V gives CDR1 ENHRY, CDR2 SYGVKD. Profiled with immunoSEQ multiplex PCR; TCRdb holds only in-frame clones, not every one. The sample shows 160,000 or so clones, around 90% of them seen only once. This chain joins TRBV10-3 and TRBJ1-2; 9 positions agree with TRBD1. This clonotype originated in an adult who received the MenACWY meningococcal vaccine as a control. The specimen comprised peripheral blood, sampled 28 days after the second dose of the MenACWY control vaccine. CDR3 nucleotide sequence: TGTGCCATCAGTGATCGGGACAGGGCCCTCGGGATCTATGGCTACACCTTC. It translates to CAISDRDRALGIYGYTF.